This T cell receptor beta chain is drawn from a study of neurological immune-mediated disorders. Regarding the study as a whole: The greatest TCR clonal expansion appeared in HTLV-1-associated myelopathy and the smallest, falling below healthy controls, in multiple sclerosis.

This clonotype showed up just a few times. What it binds is unknown. 5'RACE with 10-nucleotide random UMIs produced the cDNA. MiXCR was run by TCRdb on the 5' RACE reads, yielding one entry per CDR3 protein. This table has under 60,000 distinct CDR3 sequences, 9% to 12% appearing once. Trimming took off 3 bases at V and 1 base at J, with 12 bases between the two ends. The CDR3 length is 15 residues. 2 million unsorted PBMCs were stored in RNAlater at -80 °C before RNA extraction. This TCR derives from a woman between 40 and 55 years old with HTLV-1-associated myelopathy (HAM/TSP). What was sequenced was PBMCs. The chain recombines TRBV12-3 or TRBV12-4 with TRBJ1-1; D gene uncertain. The CDR3 nucleotides are TGTGCCAGCAGTTTTCGAAGCGCGAAGAACACTGAAGCTTTCTTT. Translated, it gives CASSFRSAKNTEAFF.